This passage covers 30 T cell receptor beta chains from one sample sequenced in a study of metastatic and nonmetastatic thyroid tumors. No patient received treatment before thyroid surgery. TCRdb redid the clone calls on the PCR reads using MiXCR. The table records tens of thousands of clones, roughly 22% of them present only once. Sequenced input: blood. The source of these receptors is a female donor with papillary thyroid cancer or a benign thyroid nodule (not recorded which). Some clones in this sample may be carry-over from other donors' samples.

This clone was counted once. The rearrangement uses TRBV7-9 and TRBJ1-1; maybe TRBD1 (5 bases). The ends were cut back, 1 base at V and 1 base at J, with 10 bases in the middle. The CDR3 is made up of 15 amino acids. Germline V lookup: CDR1 SEHNR, CDR2 FQNEAQ (reference sequence). The CDR3 DNA is TGTGCCAGCAGCTTAGAAGGGGTCGGGAACACTGAAGCTTTCTTT. This encodes CASSLEGVGNTEAFF.

This clone has ten or more counts. CDR3 region: CASSLGGGTQYF. CDR3 DNA sequence: TGTGCCAGCAGCCTCGGGGGAGGGACCCAGTACTTC. The chain is built from TRBV25-1 and TRBJ2-5; a weak D match, TRBD2 (6 bases). This CDR3 is 12 amino acids long. The V gene lost 6 bases and the J gene lost 7 bases, with 12 bases spanning the gap. The germline gives CDR1 MGHDK, CDR2 SYGVNS.

The rearrangement uses TRBV28 and TRBJ2-7; the D gene is possibly TRBD1 (6 bases). Germline CDR1 reads MDHEN; CDR2 reads SYDVKM. CDR3 length: 14 residues. V was clipped by 4 bases and J by 7 bases, with 17 bases between them. CDR3 nucleotides: TGTGCCAGCAGTTCCCCGGACAGTGTCAAGGAGCAGTACTTC. Protein product: CASSSPDSVKEQYF.

This clone was picked up one time. The CDR3 is CASSSMDRGSYGYTF. The CDR3 DNA reads TGTGCCAGCAGCTCCATGGACAGGGGGTCCTATGGCTACACCTTC. The V and J genes are TRBV7-9 and TRBJ1-2; 10 bases line up with TRBD1. Germline V gene lookup returns CDR1 SEHNR and CDR2 FQNEAQ (reference sequence). Trimming cost V 4 bases and J 4 bases; bases outside gene matches: 6. This CDR3 has 15 amino acids.

This clone was observed a few times. The J gene is TRBJ1-1, the V gene TRBV12-3 or TRBV12-4; D is unclear. The CDR3 is made up of 13 amino acids. CDR3 in DNA: TGTGTCATCAGCAGTCACGGGAACACTGAAGCTTTCTTT. Amino acids: CVISSHGNTEAFF.

This clone showed up many times. CDR3 DNA sequence: TGTGCCAGCAGCCCCTACCCCGGACGGCCTTCGACGCAAGAGACCCAGTACTTC. This translates into CASSPYPGRPSTQETQYF. The chain combines TRBV3-1 with TRBJ2-5; D ambiguous. CDR3 length: 18 residues. V was cut by 4 bases and J by 2 bases, with 23 bases left in between. In germline, CDR1 is LGHDT, CDR2 YNNKEL (reference sequence).

DNA for the CDR3: TGTGCCAGCGACACTAATCTAGCGGGGGACGGTAATGAGCAGTTCTTC. Encoded protein: CASDTNLAGDGNEQFF. J is TRBJ2-1 and V is TRBV3-1; 10 bases are shared with TRBD2. The CDR3 is made up of 16 amino acids. Trimming cost V 8 bases and J 7 bases; bases outside gene matches: 14. Germline lookup yields CDR1 LGHDT and CDR2 YNNKEL (reference sequence).

Remarks on this clone: This may be a read error, as it is one base from a much larger clone. The chain is built from TRBV5-6 and TRBJ2-5; possible D gene TRBD1, 5 bases. The CDR3 spans 16 residues. CDR1 is SGHDT, CDR2 YYEEEE, per germline. V gave up 4 bases and J gave up 4 bases, with 20 bases separating them. CDR3 loop: CASSRLTVRLGETQYF. CDR3 sequence (DNA): TGTGCCAGCAGCCGCCTGACAGTGAGATTGGGAGAGACCCAGTACTTC.

This clone has a handful of counts. The chain carries TRBV28 and TRBJ1-6, with D unresolved. The CDR3 is made up of 13 amino acids. CDR1 MDHEN and CDR2 SYDVKM come from the germline V gene. The V and J ends lost 4 bases and 7 bases respectively, with 8 bases between them. CDR3 DNA sequence: TGTGCCAGCAGTTCGCGGACGAATTCACCCCTCCACTTT. Translated: CASSSRTNSPLHF.

Sample share makes this clone medium-sized (0.01 to 0.1%). This chain links TRBV19 with TRBJ2-7; 9 bases are a match to TRBD1. The CDR3 covers 14 residues. CDR1 and CDR2 from the germline V gene are LNHDA and SQIVND (reference sequence). Losses at the gene ends were 5 bases for V and 2 bases for J; bases not matched to a gene: 4. The CDR3 bases are TGTGCCAGTAGTGCCGGGACAGGGCCCTACGAGCAGTACTTC. The encoded protein is CASSAGTGPYEQYF. The full variable domain, rest sourced from reference TRBV19 and TRBJ2-7, is DGGITQSPKYLFRKEGQNVTLSCEQNLNHDAMYWYRQDPGQGLRLIYYSQIVNDFQKGDIAEGYSVSREKKESFPLTVTSAQKNPTAFYLCASSAGTGPYEQYFGPGTRLTVT.

This clone was observed many times. The rearrangement links TRBV7-9 to TRBJ1-6; 7 bases fit TRBD1. V lost 7 bases, J lost 0 bases, and 6 bases stayed unmatched. The CDR3 length is 16 residues. Germline CDR1 SEHNR, CDR2 FQNEAQ (reference sequence). The CDR3 spells CASTGDRGSYNSPLHF. The CDR3 DNA follows: TGTGCCAGCACCGGGGACAGAGGCTCCTATAATTCACCCCTCCACTTT.

This clone was counted ten times or more. The chain carries TRBV11-2 and TRBJ1-1; maybe TRBD1 (5 bases). The V gene lost 5 bases and the J gene lost 5 bases, with 21 bases spanning the gap. This CDR3 comprises 16 residues. In germline, CDR1 is SGHAT, CDR2 FQNNGV. This CDR3 is CASSPLFRAWGTEAFF. The CDR3 DNA reads as TGTGCCAGCAGCCCGCTCTTTAGGGCCTGGGGGACTGAAGCTTTCTTT.

This clone came up many times. This chain uses TRBV15 with TRBJ2-6; no clear D gene. CDR1 is LNHNV and CDR2 is YYDKDF in the germline V gene (reference sequence). Trimming removed 2 bases from V and 4 bases from J, with 6 bases in between. The CDR3 spans 14 residues. The CDR3 region is CATSRPQGANVLTF. The CDR3, as DNA: TGTGCCACCAGCAGACCTCAGGGGGCCAACGTCCTGACTTTC.

V usage is TRBV10-2 and J usage is TRBJ2-7; D is undetermined. This CDR3 region has 11 residues. V was clipped by 3 bases and J by 10 bases, with 10 bases between them. Per the germline V gene, CDR1 is WSHSY and CDR2 is SAAADI. The CDR3 loop reads CASSDLYHQYF. The CDR3 DNA follows: TGCGCCAGCAGTGACTTGTACCATCAGTACTTC.

This clone has a handful of counts. The rearrangement links TRBV6-2 or TRBV6-3 to TRBJ2-1, with TRBD2 matching 11 bases. The germline V gene encodes CDR1 MNHEY and CDR2 SVGEGT. The CDR3 sequence is 15 residues long. V gave up 9 bases and J gave up 9 bases; unmatched junction bases: 13. CDR3 in amino acids: CASSTSGGSPFEQFF. CDR3 sequence (DNA): TGTGCCAGTAGTACTAGCGGGGGATCTCCATTTGAGCAGTTCTTC.

This clone was detected many times. J is TRBJ1-5 and V is TRBV28, with 7 positions matching TRBD1. Trimming removed 5 bases from V and 2 bases from J; junction bases left unmatched: 3. Germline V gives CDR1 MDHEN, CDR2 SYDVKM. The length of the CDR3 is 14 residues. CDR3 DNA sequence: TGTGCCAGCAGTCCCGGACAGGGCAATCAGCCCCAGCATTTT. Amino acids: CASSPGQGNQPQHF. Supplemented by reference TRBV28 and TRBJ1-5, the full variable domain reads DVKVTQSSRYLVKRTGEKVFLECVQDMDHENMFWYRQDPGLGLRLIYFSYDVKMKEKGDIPEGYSVSREKKERFSLILESASTNQTSMYLCASSPGQGNQPQHFGDGTRLSIL.

This clone was observed a handful of times. An end of the junction does not agree with germline; a read error may underlie this. V usage is TRBV6-2 or TRBV6-3 and J usage is TRBJ1-6; D gene unclear. Germline values: CDR1 MNHEY, CDR2 SVGEGT. The CDR3 has 15 residues. The CDR3 DNA is TGTGCCAGCAGTACCTACATGGGGAAAAATTCACTCCTCCACTTT. The encoded protein is CASSTYMGKNSLLHF.

The table lists this clone with many counts. Other DNA sequences in this specimen translate into the identical CDR3. The genes are TRBV5-6 and TRBJ1-4, with D possibly TRBD1 on 6 matching bases. Looked up from germline, CDR1 is SGHDT and CDR2 is YYEEEE. The CDR3 runs to 16 residues. The V end was cut by 1 base, the J end by 8 bases, with 18 bases between. As DNA, the CDR3 is TGTGCCAGCAGCTTGCATACGGGGGGCTTGAGGGAAAAACTGTTTTTT. Protein product: CASSLHTGGLREKLFF.

The rearrangement uses TRBV11-2 and TRBJ2-1; no firm D call. V lost 5 bases, J lost 2 bases, and 13 bases lay in between. CDR1 is SGHAT and CDR2 is FQNNGV in the germline V gene. This CDR3 region has 15 residues. The CDR3 reads CASSLATGTYNEQFF. CDR3 bases: TGTGCCAGCAGCCTTGCTACGGGTACCTACAATGAGCAGTTCTTC.

Many counts were recorded for this clone. The genes are TRBV27 and TRBJ2-3, with 16 bases lining up with TRBD2. The CDR3 has 18 amino acids. J gave up 4 bases and V 5 bases, and 9 bases lay outside the gene matches. Germline V gene data show CDR1 as MNHEY and CDR2 as SMNVEV (reference sequence). CDR3: CASSPTGLAGGPPDTQYF. The CDR3 DNA reads as TGTGCCAGCAGTCCGACGGGACTAGCGGGAGGGCCCCCAGATACGCAGTATTTT.

This clone was detected ten times or more. V and J are TRBV29-1 and TRBJ1-2; D is undetermined. Germline CDR1 reads SQVTM; CDR2 reads ANQGSEA. This CDR3 region has 11 residues. V was shortened by 6 bases and J by 3 bases, with 8 bases between the two germline ends. DNA for the CDR3: TGCAGCGTCGGGATCTACTATGGCTACACCTTC. This sequence encodes CSVGIYYGYTF.

This clone was seen only a few times. The chain links TRBV10-3 to TRBJ2-7; D unclear. Germline V gene lookup returns CDR1 ENHRY and CDR2 SYGVKD. This CDR3 has 12 residues. This CDR3 reads CDKSGLSYEQYF. The CDR3 region has the DNA TGTGACAAAAGTGGGCTAAGCTACGAGCAGTACTTC.

This clone appeared a few times. The chain combines TRBV6-6 with TRBJ2-7; 7 bases map to TRBD2. Germline CDR1 reads MNHNY; CDR2 reads SVGAGI (reference sequence). Trimming removed 0 bases from V and 12 bases from J; junction bases left unmatched: 11. There are 14 residues in the CDR3. The CDR3 spells CASSYSEVAGAVYF. The CDR3, as DNA: TGTGCCAGCAGTTACTCGGAGGTCGCGGGAGCGGTGTACTTC.

Details on this clone: Its ends do not fully match the called genes, so a read error is possible. CDR3 coding DNA: TGTGCCAGCAGCAGATCCAGGGCTCACAATCAGCGCCAGCATTTT. It translates to CASSRSRAHNQRQHF. This chain connects TRBV7-2 to TRBJ1-5; possibly TRBD1 for D (5 bases). The CDR3 is 15 amino acids. Looked up from germline, CDR1 is SGHTA and CDR2 is FQGNSA.

This clone was observed a handful of times. This chain joins TRBV12-3 or TRBV12-4 and TRBJ1-2; 11 nucleotides align to TRBD1. V shed 5 bases and J 3 bases; nucleotides not matched to a gene: 2. The CDR3 has 14 residues. CDR3 in amino acids: CASSGGQGDYGYTF. CDR3 nucleotide sequence: TGTGCCAGCAGTGGGGGACAGGGGGACTATGGCTACACCTTC.

This clone was seen repeatedly, ten times or more. The V gene is TRBV4-2, the J gene TRBJ2-7; D unresolved. The V end was cut by 2 bases, the J end by 2 bases, with 7 bases between. The germline gives CDR1 LGHNA, CDR2 YNFKEQ. There are 13 residues in the CDR3. DNA of the CDR3: TGTGCCAGCAGCCAATACAACGCCTACGAGCAGTACTTC. Its translation: CASSQYNAYEQYF.

The rearrangement uses TRBV30 and TRBJ2-1; a possible D gene is TRBD2 (6 bases). Trimming shortened V by 2 bases and J by 8 bases, and 25 bases separated the two germline ends. The CDR3 length is 17 residues. The V gene's germline CDR1 is GTSNPN and CDR2 SVGIG (reference sequence). The DNA for the CDR3 is TGTGCCTGGAGTAAGGGTGGGGAGAGCCTTGGCGGGGATGAGCAGTTCTTC. This sequence encodes CAWSKGGESLGGDEQFF.

Ten or more counts support this clone. The chain carries TRBV3-1 and TRBJ2-5, with D uncertain. V was trimmed by 1 base and J by 5 bases, leaving 8 bases between them. CDR1 LGHDT and CDR2 YNNKEL come from the germline V gene (reference sequence). CDR3 length: 13 residues. In DNA form, the CDR3 reads TGTGCCAGCAGCCAAGCTCGTGTGGAGACCCAGTACTTC. This translates into CASSQARVETQYF.

The chain couples TRBV27 to TRBJ2-7; D is undetermined. CDR3 length: 13 residues. V was trimmed by 8 bases and J by 4 bases, leaving 15 bases between them. Germline CDR1 is MNHEY and CDR2 is SMNVEV (reference sequence). The CDR3 DNA follows: TGTGCCAGCCGAGTAATCCCTAGTTACGAGCAGTACTTC. Amino acid sequence: CASRVIPSYEQYF.

The V and J genes are TRBV27 and TRBJ1-2; a possible D gene is TRBD1 (6 bases). The CDR3 is made up of 14 amino acids. CDR1 is MNHEY and CDR2 is SMNVEV in the germline V gene (reference sequence). Between the trimmed V and J ends, which lost 0 bases and 7 bases, there was a span of 12 bases. The CDR3 sequence is CASSLSPGAVGYTF. CDR3 in DNA: TGTGCCAGCAGTTTATCGCCAGGGGCGGTTGGCTACACCTTC.